The rows below give T cell receptor beta chains drawn from one sample of a study of breast tumors, draining lymph nodes, adjacent tissues. TCRdb reprocessed the multiplex PCR reads with MiXCR, giving one entry per CDR3 protein. The sample carries about 63,000 distinct CDR3 sequences, 45% to 65% recorded once. Sequenced sample: breast tumor tissue. These receptors were obtained from a female donor with breast cancer. Some clones in this sample may be carry-over from other donors' samples. The CDR3 runs from the conserved cysteine through the conserved F or W.

cdr3_length j_call v_call cdr3_aa
15 TRBJ2-3 TRBV7-2 CASSHSDRAADTQYF
13 TRBJ1-5 TRBV20-1 CSAGETGYQPQHF
16 TRBJ1-2 TRBV2 CASSVTIAGDAYGYTF
12 TRBJ2-7 TRBV11-2 CASSLTGVREAF
15 TRBJ2-2 TRBV5-1 CASIRQTGIRGELSF
15 TRBJ2-2 TRBV19 CASSTGASVTGELFF
15 TRBJ1-2 TRBV19 CASSFRQGVGYGYTF
11 TRBJ1-2 TRBV29-1 CSVRGQRGYTF
15 TRBJ1-2 TRBV7-2 CASSFDTPGNYGYTF
11 TRBJ1-2 TRBV12-3/TRBV12-4 CASSSVGGYTF
13 TRBJ2-5 TRBV28 CASSSGSQETQYF
15 TRBJ2-7 TRBV20-1 CSARDGTSGTYEQYF
12 TRBJ2-3 TRBV29-1 CSITGSTDTQYF
13 TRBJ2-3 TRBV10-1 CASSKAGSDTQYF
16 TRBJ2-2 TRBV7-2 CASKDSEYVNTGELFF
15 TRBJ1-1 TRBV18 CASSPSREGNTEAFF
11 TRBJ1-2 TRBV28 CAAGRNYGYTF
12 TRBJ1-3 TRBV19 CASRPGENTIYF
13 TRBJ2-1 TRBV2 CASSDYGQGLSIF
11 TRBJ2-7 TRBV29-1 CSARWGYEQYF
16 TRBJ2-7 TRBV6-1 CASSEYGAGGVYEQYF
13 TRBJ2-5 TRBV11-1 CASSSGQGLTQYF
16 TRBJ1-6 TRBV7-8 CASSSIGRSYNSPLHF
14 TRBJ2-1 TRBV15 CATSEGLDYNEQFF
15 TRBJ2-3 TRBV5-1 CASSSSGTSTDTQYF
16 TRBJ1-3 TRBV20-1 CSAFPGTGWTGNTIYF
15 TRBJ2-2 TRBV5-8 CASSLPGSTTGELFF
15 TRBJ1-6 TRBV15 CATSRDRRVASPLHF
15 TRBJ1-6 TRBV3-1 CASNLQGAGSSPLHF
13 TRBJ2-7 TRBV15 CATSRDPSYERYF
16 TRBJ1-5 TRBV6-2/TRBV6-3 CACSYWGQGRVQLQHF
17 TRBJ1-5 TRBV4-1 CASSPPNGELSNQPQHF
11 TRBJ2-7 TRBV5-1 CASSWDNEQYF
13 TRBJ1-4 TRBV7-2 CASSSYRDEKLFF
16 TRBJ1-2 TRBV14 CASSDHPGQSTYGYTF
14 TRBJ2-1 TRBV2 CASSDERTDNEQFF
13 TRBJ2-3 TRBV7-8 CASSLGPTDTQYF
15 TRBJ2-7 TRBV4-1 CASSQVRDTRVKQYF
13 TRBJ1-4 TRBV9 CASSVGLNEKLFF
13 TRBJ2-3 TRBV20-1 CSARGASTDTQYF
15 TRBJ1-2 TRBV7-2 CASSLRTGSYEGYTF